A single sample is the source of the 18 T cell receptor beta chains below, sequenced in a study of shared clonotypes between healthy human individuals. Sequencing was performed with immunoSEQ multiplex PCR; in TCRdb, only in-frame clones are kept and a portion is missing. The profile shows roughly 2 million clones, roughly 94% of them singletons. The sample consisted of naive CD4+ T cells sorted from blood. The subset: CD45RA+ positively selected. Receptors were obtained from a man between 18 and 29 years old in good health.

The chain recombines TRBV7-2 with TRBJ2-1; weak D call: TRBD1 (5 bases). In germline, CDR1 is SGHTA, CDR2 FQGNSA. The CDR3 extends over 13 amino acids. V lost 5 bases and J 4 bases, leaving 9 bases between the germline ends. Written as DNA, the CDR3 is TGTGCCAGCAGCCCACAGGTATACAATGAGCAGTTCTTC. This encodes CASSPQVYNEQFF. Variable domain in full (rest from reference TRBV7-2 and TRBJ2-1): GAGVSQSPSNKVTEKGKDVELRCDPISGHTALYWYRQSLGQGLEFLIYFQGNSAPDKSGLPSDRFSAERTGGSVSTLTIQRTQQEDSAVYLCASSPQVYNEQFFGPGTRLTVL.

The chain uses TRBV27 and TRBJ2-7; 8 nucleotides line up with TRBD1. CDR3 length equals 15 residues. V dropped 4 bases and J dropped 0; count of bases not matched to a gene: 5. In germline, CDR1 is MNHEY, CDR2 SMNVEV (reference sequence). CDR3 amino acids: CASSSGQVRSYEQYF. DNA of the CDR3: TGTGCCAGCAGTTCGGGACAGGTCCGCTCCTACGAGCAGTACTTC.

The chain has TRBV30 and TRBJ2-5, with 7 bases fitting TRBD1. The germline CDR1 and CDR2 sequences are GTSNPN and SVGIG (reference sequence). This CDR3 comprises 14 residues. V was pared by 3 bases and J by 2 bases, with 6 bases of the junction left unmatched. The CDR3 loop reads CAWSAQGIQETQYF. In nucleotides, the CDR3 is TGTGCCTGGAGCGCACAGGGGATACAAGAGACCCAGTACTTC.

J is TRBJ2-2 and V is TRBV7-2; D is unclear. There are 14 residues in the CDR3. With 7 bases removed from V and 1 base from J, the gap between germline ends came to 10 bases. CDR1 is SGHTA and CDR2 is FQGNSA in the germline V gene. This CDR3 reads CASILTVNTGELFF. CDR3 bases: TGTGCCAGCATCCTGACGGTGAACACCGGGGAGCTGTTTTTT.

With regard to this clone: The same CDR3 arises from other DNA sequences in this sample as well. The V call is TRBV5-1, the J call TRBJ2-2; D call uncertain. Trimming shortened V by 0 bases and J by 2 bases, and 5 bases separated the two germline ends. Germline lookup yields CDR1 SGHRS and CDR2 YFSETQ. The CDR3 sequence is 14 residues long. Here the CDR3 DNA reads TGCGCCAGCAGCTTGGGGCACAACACCGGGGAGCTGTTTTTT. Protein product: CASSLGHNTGELFF.

The J gene is TRBJ1-3, the V gene TRBV28; the match to TRBD1 covers 8 bases. The CDR3 is made up of 16 amino acids. Germline V lookup: CDR1 MDHEN, CDR2 SYDVKM. Unmatched junction bases numbered 4, after V lost 1 base and J lost 2 bases. The CDR3 protein is CASSLLQGVTGNTIYF. As DNA, the CDR3 is TGTGCCAGCAGTTTATTACAGGGGGTAACTGGAAACACCATATATTTT. The entire variable domain, with the rest obtained from reference TRBV28 and TRBJ1-3, is as follows: DVKVTQSSRYLVKRTGEKVFLECVQDMDHENMFWYRQDPGLGLRLIYFSYDVKMKEKGDIPEGYSVSREKKERFSLILESASTNQTSMYLCASSLLQGVTGNTIYFGEGSWLTVV.

This chain connects TRBV7-2 to TRBJ2-3; 8 bases line up with TRBD1. The CDR3 contains 13 residues. Germline CDR1 and CDR2: SGHTA and FQGNSA. J lost 8 bases, V lost 5 bases, and 6 bases had no gene match. The CDR3 DNA is TGTGCCAGCAGCACAGGGGGTGAGGGTACGCAGTATTTT. Its translation is CASSTGGEGTQYF.

This chain joins TRBV7-2 and TRBJ2-1; 8 nucleotides match TRBD1. Germline CDR1 and CDR2: SGHTA and FQGNSA. This CDR3 comprises 16 residues. V lost 5 bases and J lost 3; bases outside the gene matches: 9. CDR3 in amino acids: CASSLSGTGFYNEQFF. CDR3 coding DNA: TGTGCCAGCAGCCTGTCCGGGACAGGATTCTACAATGAGCAGTTCTTC.

The chain couples TRBV28 to TRBJ1-1; a weak D match, TRBD1 (5 bases). Germline CDR1 and CDR2: MDHEN and SYDVKM. The CDR3 covers 15 residues. V was shortened by 3 bases and J by 0 bases, with 11 bases between the two germline ends. CDR3 sequence (DNA): TGTGCCAGCAGTTTGATGGTGGACATGAACACTGAAGCTTTCTTT. Its translation is CASSLMVDMNTEAFF.

The chain uses TRBV9 and TRBJ2-3; the D call may be TRBD1 or TRBD2 (5 bases each). CDR3 length: 16 residues. Germline V gene sequence: CDR1 SGDLS, CDR2 YYNGEE. With 4 bases removed from V and 8 bases from J, the gap between germline ends came to 23 bases. This CDR3 is CASSYSGTEIGGTQYF. Written as DNA, the CDR3 is TGTGCCAGCAGCTATTCCGGGACCGAGATTGGAGGTACGCAGTATTTT.

CDR3 sequence (DNA): TGTGCCAGCAGCCCATTCGCTTTGTCAGGCACCGGGGAGCTGTTTTTT. Its protein product is CASSPFALSGTGELFF. V is TRBV7-2 and J is TRBJ2-2, with unresolved D. This CDR3 spans 16 amino acids. Germline CDR1 SGHTA, CDR2 FQGNSA. The V end lost 5 bases, the J end lost 4 bases, and 17 bases lay between the germline ends.

The gene calls are TRBV6-1 and TRBJ1-5; D ambiguous. The germline gives CDR1 MNHNS, CDR2 SASEGT. The ends were cut back, 5 bases at V and 5 bases at J, with 13 bases in the middle. The CDR3 spans 14 residues. The CDR3 bases are TGTGCCAGCAGTCCCATGGGTCGTGATCAGCCCCAGCATTTT. This encodes CASSPMGRDQPQHF.

The chain joins TRBV27 to TRBJ1-3; weak D call: TRBD1 (5 bases). CDR3 length equals 15 residues. V shed 5 bases and J shed 4 bases, with 15 bases lying between them. The V gene's germline CDR1 is MNHEY and CDR2 SMNVEV (reference sequence). The CDR3 nucleotides are TGTGCCAGCAGTCCGAGTGGGGGGTCCGGAAACACCATATATTTT. Translating it yields CASSPSGGSGNTIYF.

The count of this clone is one. The CDR3: CASRVSEGSEQYF. The CDR3 nucleotides read TGCGCCAGCAGGGTGTCCGAGGGTTCCGAGCAGTACTTC. The V and J genes are TRBV5-1 and TRBJ2-7; D may be TRBD2 (5 bases). Germline lookup yields CDR1 SGHRS and CDR2 YFSETQ. The CDR3 runs 13 residues. With 5 bases removed from V and 6 bases from J, the gap between germline ends came to 15 bases.

A note on this clone: The junction differs from germline at one of its ends, possibly a read error. The chain employs TRBV7-7 and TRBJ2-7; 7 bases map to TRBD2. The CDR3 has 13 residues. Germline CDR1 SSHAT, CDR2 FNYEAQ (reference sequence). The CDR3 sequence: CASSQGGGGEQYF. The DNA of the CDR3 is TGTGCTAGCAGCCAAGGTGGCGGGGGCGAGCAGTACTTC.

CDR3 nucleotide sequence: TGTGCCAGCAGCGGTCCCCGGGATACGCAGTATTTT. It yields the protein CASSGPRDTQYF. This chain uses TRBV6-1 with TRBJ2-3; no clear D. The CDR3 totals 12 residues. Between the trimmed V and J ends, which lost 6 bases and 6 bases, there was a span of 10 bases. Germline CDR1 and CDR2: MNHNS and SASEGT.

CDR3 sequence: CAWSNSLVGEQYF. The DNA for the CDR3 is TGTGCCTGGAGTAATTCTCTAGTTGGCGAGCAGTACTTC. The V gene is TRBV30, the J gene TRBJ2-7; D unclear. Germline CDR1 and CDR2: GTSNPN and SVGIG (reference sequence). Trimming pared 2 bases from V and 6 bases from J, leaving 14 bases between. The CDR3 is made up of 13 amino acids.

A word on this clone: Within the sample, other DNA sequences also encode this same CDR3. The chain joins TRBV5-1 to TRBJ2-7, with 9 bases fitting TRBD1. Trimming at V came to 0 bases and at J to 3 bases, leaving 1 base not matched to a gene. Germline V gene data show CDR1 as SGHRS and CDR2 as YFSETQ. The CDR3 consists of 14 residues. CDR3 loop: CASSLGQGGYEQYF. Here the CDR3 DNA reads TGCGCCAGCAGCTTGGGACAGGGGGGCTACGAGCAGTACTTC.